Each of the 30 T cell receptor beta chains below was sequenced from the same sample in a study of spatial heterogeneity in lung cancer. The time point here: sample taken at primary tumor resection. No cells were sorted before sequencing. The whole RNA sequenced was extracted from tumor, nontumor lung or frozen PBMC. MiXCR, run by TCRdb on the 5' RACE reads, gives a single entry per CDR3 protein. This table holds about 48,000 distinct CDR3 sequences, less than 5.5% found once. The sequencing here drew on PBMCs, taken at surgery. These receptor sequences come from a male donor with early-stage non-small cell lung cancer.

This clonotype was counted ten times or more. The V gene is TRBV29-1, the J gene TRBJ2-7; the match to TRBD2 covers 11 bases. Germline V gene sequence: CDR1 SQVTM, CDR2 ANQGSEA. The V gene end was trimmed by 5 bases and the J gene end by 4 bases; junction bases not matched to a gene: 10. The CDR3 sequence is 15 residues long. The CDR3: CSVSDTSGSVYEQYF. In DNA, the CDR3 is TGCAGCGTTTCTGACACTAGCGGGAGTGTTTACGAGCAGTACTTC.

Many counts were recorded for this clonotype. This sequence joins TRBV5-4 and TRBJ2-7, with TRBD2 matching over 7 bases. The CDR3 consists of 14 residues. Germline V gene sequence: CDR1 SGHNT, CDR2 YYREEE (reference sequence). J lost 0 bases, V lost 3 bases, and 3 bases had no gene match. The CDR3 region has the DNA TGTGCCAGCAGCTCCCGGGACTACTCCTACGAGCAGTACTTC. Translated: CASSSRDYSYEQYF.

In this sample, this clonotype turned up many times. The rearrangement links TRBV5-1 to TRBJ2-3; 14 bases map to TRBD2. Germline V gives CDR1 SGHRS, CDR2 YFSETQ. V was pared by 4 bases and J by 5 bases, with 9 bases of the junction left unmatched. The CDR3 is made up of 17 amino acids. CDR3 sequence (DNA): TGCGCCAGCAGCGGGGGACTAGCGGGAGAGATTGGAGATACGCAGTATTTT. Its translation is CASSGGLAGEIGDTQYF.

The sample holds many counts of this clonotype. The rearrangement links TRBV10-3 to TRBJ1-6; possibly TRBD1 for D (6 bases). Deletions cut 3 bases from V and 3 bases from J, with 15 bases between. The CDR3 contains 17 residues. Per germline, CDR1 ENHRY and CDR2 SYGVKD. For the CDR3, the DNA is TGTGCCATCAGTGACCGAATGGGGGCCGGCTATAATTCACCCCTCCACTTT. Translated: CAISDRMGAGYNSPLHF.

Ten or more counts support this clonotype. V gene TRBV29-1 combines with J gene TRBJ2-1; the D is unclear. The V end lost 8 bases, the J end lost 7 bases, and 15 bases lay between the germline ends. This CDR3 spans 12 amino acids. Germline CDR1 reads SQVTM; CDR2 reads ANQGSEA. The CDR3 DNA follows: TGCAGCTCCCCCAGAGGTATGAATGAGCAGTTCTTC. Translated: CSSPRGMNEQFF.

This clonotype has a count of ten or more. The V call is TRBV29-1, the J call TRBJ2-7, with TRBD2 matching over 9 bases. CDR1 is SQVTM and CDR2 is ANQGSEA in the germline V gene. The V and J ends lost 1 base and 3 bases, in that order; junction bases with no gene match: 1. The CDR3 length is 13 residues. The CDR3 loop is CSVEGAGGYEQYF. The CDR3 DNA is TGCAGCGTTGAAGGAGCGGGAGGCTACGAGCAGTACTTC.

The chain has TRBV6-2 or TRBV6-3 and TRBJ2-3; no definite D call. There are 17 residues in the CDR3. Deletions cut 0 bases from V and 8 bases from J, with 21 bases between. The V gene's germline CDR1 is MNHEY and CDR2 SVGEGT. CDR3 sequence reads: CASSYSPPTMGRGTQYF. The CDR3 nucleotides are TGTGCCAGCAGTTACTCGCCCCCCACTATGGGCCGTGGTACGCAGTATTTT.

Here the CDR3 DNA reads TGTGCCAGCAGTTACTCCGCTAGGGAGTTTAATGAGCAGTTCTTC. As protein: CASSYSAREFNEQFF. The chain joins TRBV6-2 or TRBV6-3 to TRBJ2-1, with D perhaps matching TRBD2 (5 bases). The V end lost 0 bases, the J end lost 7 bases, and 13 bases lay between the germline ends. The CDR3 runs to 15 residues. Germline CDR1 and CDR2: MNHEY and SVGEGT.

This clonotype occurred many times. The rearrangement joins TRBV5-6 to TRBJ2-3, with D unresolved. Germline V gene lookup returns CDR1 SGHDT and CDR2 YYEEEE. Trimming took 5 bases from V and 2 from J, leaving 6 bases between them. This CDR3 is built from 12 residues. The CDR3 loop is CASSSNTDTQYF. The CDR3 DNA sequence: TGTGCCAGCAGTTCCAACACAGATACGCAGTATTTT.

At least ten counts were recorded for this clonotype. V and J are TRBV28 and TRBJ1-2; no firm D call. V lost 4 bases and J 2 bases, leaving 5 bases between the germline ends. CDR3 size: 12 residues. In germline, CDR1 is MDHEN, CDR2 SYDVKM. CDR3 sequence: CASSSSNYGYTF. Here the CDR3 DNA reads TGTGCCAGCAGTTCCTCGAACTATGGCTACACCTTC.

This clonotype was seen only a few times. V usage is TRBV20-1 and J usage is TRBJ2-7; D may match TRBD1 or TRBD2 (7 bases each). V dropped 6 bases and J dropped 3 bases, with 21 bases sitting between them. The CDR3 totals 15 residues. The V gene's germline CDR1 is DFQATT and CDR2 SNEGSKA (reference sequence). CDR3 DNA: TGCAGTGCCCCGACAGGGACTACCTTGGGCTACGAGCAGTACTTC. Residues: CSAPTGTTLGYEQYF.

The sample holds many counts of this clonotype. The V gene is TRBV5-1, the J gene TRBJ1-1; no clear D. Trimming shortened V by 1 base and J by 2 bases, and 12 bases separated the two germline ends. Germline-derived CDR1 and CDR2 are SGHRS and YFSETQ. The CDR3 has 15 amino acids. CDR3 bases: TGCGCCAGCAGCTTGAATTTTGTTGGTAACACTGAAGCTTTCTTT. Protein: CASSLNFVGNTEAFF.

Many counts were recorded for this clonotype. The genes are TRBV10-3 and TRBJ1-6; unclear D gene. In germline, CDR1 is ENHRY, CDR2 SYGVKD. The CDR3 totals 19 residues. Trimming took 3 bases from V and 0 from J, leaving 18 bases between them. CDR3 sequence reads: CAISDAGLPGSSYNSPLHF. CDR3 sequence (DNA): TGTGCCATCAGTGACGCCGGACTCCCGGGGAGCTCCTATAATTCACCCCTCCACTTT.

This clonotype was detected only a few times. The chain carries TRBV5-1 and TRBJ2-3, with TRBD2 as a possible D gene (6 bases). The CDR3 is made up of 15 amino acids. Per the germline V gene, CDR1 is SGHRS and CDR2 is YFSETQ. V shed 4 bases and J shed 2 bases, with 14 bases lying between them. In DNA form, the CDR3 reads TGCGCCAGCAGCGGGGGGATCCCCTCCACAGATACGCAGTATTTT. Residues: CASSGGIPSTDTQYF.

The table lists this clonotype with many counts. The genes are TRBV12-3 or TRBV12-4 and TRBJ1-2, with 7 bases aligning to TRBD1. The junction had 12 bases not matched to a gene; V was cut back by 6 bases and J by 5 bases. The CDR3 extends over 15 amino acids. CDR3 DNA sequence: TGTGCCAGCAGGTCCAGCAGGGGGGGTTCTTATGGCTACACCTTC. It translates to CASRSSRGGSYGYTF.

Ten or more counts support this clonotype. This rearrangement joins TRBV27 to TRBJ2-7; maybe TRBD2 (6 bases). Trimming took 2 bases from V and 6 from J, leaving 11 bases between them. Germline CDR1 reads MNHEY; CDR2 reads SMNVEV (reference sequence). The CDR3 extends over 13 amino acids. CDR3: CASSLNELAEQYF. The CDR3 DNA reads TGTGCCAGCAGTTTAAATGAACTAGCCGAGCAGTACTTC.

This clonotype was picked up many times. This sequence joins TRBV5-6 and TRBJ2-7, with D possibly being TRBD2 (6 bases). This CDR3 is 15 amino acids long. From germline, CDR1 is SGHDT and CDR2 YYEEEE. The V and J ends lost 2 bases and 2 bases respectively, with 14 bases between them. CDR3: CASSFGRGFTYEQYF. The CDR3 region has the DNA TGTGCCAGCAGCTTCGGGCGGGGTTTTACCTACGAGCAGTACTTC.

In this sample, this clonotype turned up many times. The chain combines TRBV27 with TRBJ2-7, with D unresolved. CDR3 length: 17 residues. Germline CDR1 and CDR2: MNHEY and SMNVEV (reference sequence). Between the trimmed V and J ends, which lost 3 bases and 2 bases, there was a span of 20 bases. The CDR3, as DNA: TGTGCCAGCAGTTTTGTCTCTAGTCTAGACCGCCCCTACGAGCAGTACTTC. Translated: CASSFVSSLDRPYEQYF.

This clonotype was detected many times. The gene calls are TRBV7-9 and TRBJ2-7; 7 positions agree with TRBD2. Germline V gives CDR1 SEHNR, CDR2 FQNEAQ (reference sequence). V lost 3 bases, J lost 3 bases, and 5 bases stayed unmatched. CDR3 length equals 14 residues. The CDR3 nucleotides are TGTGCCAGCAGCTTTCATGGGGGGGACTACGAGCAGTACTTC. Translating gives CASSFHGGDYEQYF.

In this sample, this clonotype turned up many times. The chain recombines TRBV7-9 with TRBJ2-3, with D maybe TRBD2 (6 bases). Trimming took off 3 bases at V and 6 bases at J, with 10 bases between the two ends. The CDR3 sequence is 13 residues long. Germline V gene data show CDR1 as SEHNR and CDR2 as FQNEAQ (reference sequence). CDR3 coding DNA: TGTGCCAGCAGCTTGGGCGGGAAGGATACGCAGTATTTT. Protein: CASSLGGKDTQYF.

This clonotype is categorized as medium-sized. The chain couples TRBV12-3 or TRBV12-4 to TRBJ2-2; D possibly matches TRBD1 or TRBD2 (5 bases each). The ends were cut back, 3 bases at V and 5 bases at J, with 13 bases in the middle. This CDR3 region has 15 residues. CDR3 bases: TGTGCCAGCAGTTTGGGGGATGGTGGGACCGGGGAGCTGTTTTTT. This codes for CASSLGDGGTGELFF.

Details on this clonotype: One end of the junction fails to match germline, which may point to a read error. This chain links TRBV15 with TRBJ2-5, with D perhaps TRBD2 (6 bases). The germline CDR1 and CDR2 sequences are LNHNV and YYDKDF (reference sequence). This CDR3 contains 16 residues. The CDR3 is CVTSRLGLEGRETQYF. DNA for the CDR3: TGTGTCACCAGCCGCCTGGGGCTGGAGGGGCGAGAGACCCAGTACTTC.

This clonotype has at least ten counts. The chain carries TRBV9 and TRBJ2-5; the D gene is possibly TRBD2 (6 bases). The CDR3 sequence is 14 residues long. The ends were cut back, 2 bases at V and 5 bases at J, with 13 bases in the middle. Per germline, CDR1 SGDLS and CDR2 YYNGEE. The CDR3, as DNA: TGTGCCAGCAGCGTTACGGGAGCGAGGGAGACCCAGTACTTC. Its translation: CASSVTGARETQYF. Drawing the rest from reference TRBV9 and TRBJ2-5, the complete variable domain is DSGVTQTPKHLITATGQRVTLRCSPRSGDLSVYWYQQSLDQGLQFLIQYYNGEERAKGNILERFSAQQFPDLHSELNLSSLELGDSALYFCASSVTGARETQYFGPGTRLLVL.

In its sample, this clonotype was seen many times. V is TRBV7-2 and J is TRBJ1-5; no clear D. There are 12 residues in the CDR3. The germline V gene encodes CDR1 SGHTA and CDR2 FQGNSA. Trimming cost V 6 bases and J 6 bases, with 9 bases left between them. CDR3 protein: CASSPRGQPQHF. The CDR3 region has the DNA TGTGCCAGCAGTCCCCGAGGTCAGCCCCAGCATTTT. The entire variable domain, with the rest obtained from reference TRBV7-2 and TRBJ1-5, is as follows: GAGVSQSPSNKVTEKGKDVELRCDPISGHTALYWYRQSLGQGLEFLIYFQGNSAPDKSGLPSDRFSAERTGGSVSTLTIQRTQQEDSAVYLCASSPRGQPQHFGDGTRLSIL.

The V gene is TRBV4-2, the J gene TRBJ2-3; 8 bases align to TRBD1. Unmatched junction bases numbered 4, after V lost 4 bases and J lost 4 bases. This CDR3 is built from 14 residues. The germline gives CDR1 LGHNA, CDR2 YNFKEQ. CDR3 protein: CASSPGQGPDTQYF. The CDR3 nucleotides read TGTGCCAGCAGCCCCGGACAGGGCCCAGATACGCAGTATTTT.

This clonotype has a count of ten or more. The gene calls are TRBV12-3 or TRBV12-4 and TRBJ2-7; D gene ambiguous. This CDR3 comprises 14 residues. The germline V and J ends were trimmed by 7 bases and 4 bases, with 17 bases remaining between them. The CDR3 loop reads CASTLWGRIYEQYF. The DNA for the CDR3 is TGTGCCAGCACCTTGTGGGGAAGGATTTACGAGCAGTACTTC.

This clonotype was seen ten or more times. This sequence joins TRBV27 and TRBJ1-2; 9 nucleotides match TRBD1. Germline CDR1 MNHEY, CDR2 SMNVEV (reference sequence). J was trimmed by 8 bases and V by 5 bases; bases with no gene match: 6. The CDR3 spans 13 residues. CDR3 nucleotide sequence: TGTGCCAGCAGTCCCTGGACAGGGGCGGGCTACACCTTC. Protein: CASSPWTGAGYTF.

This clonotype was detected ten times or more. V is TRBV5-4 and J is TRBJ2-7; weak D call: TRBD1 (8 bases). This CDR3 is built from 14 residues. Trimming stripped 1 base from V and 5 bases from J, with 13 bases between. The V gene's germline CDR1 is SGHNT and CDR2 YYREEE (reference sequence). The CDR3 nucleotides are TGTGCCAGCAGCTTGACAGGGGGGGGCGACGAGCAGTACTTC. Translating gives CASSLTGGGDEQYF.

The V gene is TRBV24-1, the J gene TRBJ2-5; TRBD1 matches 7 bases. The CDR3 covers 16 residues. V lost 2 bases and J lost 2; bases outside the gene matches: 7. The germline gives CDR1 KGHDR, CDR2 SFDVKD. The CDR3 spells CATSDSLGTVQETQYF. In nucleotides, the CDR3 is TGTGCCACCAGTGATTCCCTCGGGACAGTTCAAGAGACCCAGTACTTC.

This clonotype has a count of ten or more. This chain uses TRBV29-1 with TRBJ2-2, with TRBD2 matching 7 bases. This CDR3 is 15 amino acids long. After removal of 4 bases from V and 1 base from J, the junction contained 6 bases not matched to a gene. CDR1 is SQVTM and CDR2 is ANQGSEA in the germline V gene. CDR3: CSVAPLAWNTGELFF. As DNA, the CDR3 is TGCAGCGTTGCTCCACTAGCGTGGAACACCGGGGAGCTGTTTTTT.